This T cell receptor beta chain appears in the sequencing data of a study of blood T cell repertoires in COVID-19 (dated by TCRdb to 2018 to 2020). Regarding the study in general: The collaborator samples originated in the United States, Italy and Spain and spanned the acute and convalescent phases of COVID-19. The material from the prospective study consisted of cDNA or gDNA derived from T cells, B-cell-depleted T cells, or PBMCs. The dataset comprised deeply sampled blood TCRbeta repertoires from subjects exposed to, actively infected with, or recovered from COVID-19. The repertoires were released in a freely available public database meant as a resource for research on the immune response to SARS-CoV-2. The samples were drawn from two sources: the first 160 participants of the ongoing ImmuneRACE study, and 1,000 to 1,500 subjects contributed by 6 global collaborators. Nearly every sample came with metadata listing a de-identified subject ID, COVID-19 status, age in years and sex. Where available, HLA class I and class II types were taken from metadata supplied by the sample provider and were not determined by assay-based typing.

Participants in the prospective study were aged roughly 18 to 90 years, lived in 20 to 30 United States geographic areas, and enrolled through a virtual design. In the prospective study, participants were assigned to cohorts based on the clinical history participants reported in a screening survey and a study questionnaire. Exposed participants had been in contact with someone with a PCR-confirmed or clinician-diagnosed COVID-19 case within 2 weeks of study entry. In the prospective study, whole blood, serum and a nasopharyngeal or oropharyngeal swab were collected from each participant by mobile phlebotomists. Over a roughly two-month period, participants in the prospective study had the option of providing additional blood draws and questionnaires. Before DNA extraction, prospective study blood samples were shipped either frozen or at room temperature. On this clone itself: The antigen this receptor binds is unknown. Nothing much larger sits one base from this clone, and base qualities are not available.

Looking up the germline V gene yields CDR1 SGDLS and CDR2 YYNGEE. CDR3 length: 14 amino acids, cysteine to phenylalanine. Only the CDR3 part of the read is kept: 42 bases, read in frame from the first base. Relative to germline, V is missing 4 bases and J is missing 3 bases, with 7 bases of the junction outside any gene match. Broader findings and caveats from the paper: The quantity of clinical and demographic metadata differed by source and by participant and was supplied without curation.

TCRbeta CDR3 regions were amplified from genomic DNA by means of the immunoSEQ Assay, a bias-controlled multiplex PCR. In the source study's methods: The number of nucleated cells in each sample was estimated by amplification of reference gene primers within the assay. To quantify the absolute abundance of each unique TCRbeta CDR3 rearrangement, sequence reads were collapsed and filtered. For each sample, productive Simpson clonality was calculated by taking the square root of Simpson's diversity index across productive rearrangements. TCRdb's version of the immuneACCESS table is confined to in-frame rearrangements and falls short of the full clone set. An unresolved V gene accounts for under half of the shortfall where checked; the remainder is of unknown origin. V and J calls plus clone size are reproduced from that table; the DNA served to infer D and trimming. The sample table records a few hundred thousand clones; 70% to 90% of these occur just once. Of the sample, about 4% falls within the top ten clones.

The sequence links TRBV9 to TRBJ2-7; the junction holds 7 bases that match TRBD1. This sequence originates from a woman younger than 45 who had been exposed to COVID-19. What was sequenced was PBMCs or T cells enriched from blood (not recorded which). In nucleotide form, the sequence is TGTGCCAGCAGCCCTAGAACAGGGGACTACGAGCAGTACTTC. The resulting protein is CASSPRTGDYEQYF.